This TCR beta chain was captured by sequencing in a study of long-term antiretroviral therapy in people with HIV. The trim removed 6 bases at V and 3 bases at J, leaving 6 bases unmatched. This CDR3 has 14 amino acids. CDR1 and CDR2 (germline): MDHEN, SYDVKM. Survey level was the resolution at which the v3.0 immunoSEQ assay ran. The sequencing target was about 40,000-50,000 T-cell genomes per sample. Measured with immunoSEQ multiplex PCR; TCRdb has only the in-frame clones, and not every one. The table records roughly 14,000 clones, 76% of them present only once. Points on this clone: The antigen is not known.

Notes on the study in general: Compared with controls, HIV repertoires showed narrower CDR3 length ranges. Unavailable data included ART adherence, viral resistance and therapy changes (switches in treatment).

In each sample, roughly 0.95-10 million cryopreserved PBMC were present before DNA extraction. This sample comprised unsorted PBMCs, obtained 3.1 years after starting antiretroviral therapy. The chain carries TRBV28 and TRBJ1-2; 8 bases line up with TRBD1. The sequence came from a man aged 40-55 years with HIV. The CDR3 protein is CASSYQGADYGYTF. CDR3 sequence (DNA): TGTGCCAGCAGCTATCAGGGGGCAGACTATGGCTACACCTTC.